This TCR beta chain comes out of a study of spatial heterogeneity in lung cancer. In TCRdb, the 5' RACE reads were re-called with MiXCR into one record per CDR3 protein. The repertoire has approximately 2,100 distinct CDR3 sequences, around a third of them found once; the top ten carry about 22%. Findings and limits, study-wide: For expanded intratumoral alpha and beta TCRs, counts tracked tumor mutation counts.

Time point reported: sample taken at primary tumor resection. The CDR3 is 16 amino acids. Trimming removed 2 bases from V and 5 bases from J; junction bases left unmatched: 12. Germline CDR1 reads SQVTM; CDR2 reads ANQGSEA. As to this clonotype: Its antigen is still unknown.

This chain connects TRBV29-1 to TRBJ2-1; 7 bases match TRBD1. The sample here was lung tumor tissue, taken at surgery. The sequence derives from a male donor with early-stage non-small cell lung cancer. The CDR3 coding sequence is TGCAGCGTTGAACCCTTCGACAGGGAATTGGACAATGAGCAGTTCTTC. It translates to CSVEPFDRELDNEQFF.